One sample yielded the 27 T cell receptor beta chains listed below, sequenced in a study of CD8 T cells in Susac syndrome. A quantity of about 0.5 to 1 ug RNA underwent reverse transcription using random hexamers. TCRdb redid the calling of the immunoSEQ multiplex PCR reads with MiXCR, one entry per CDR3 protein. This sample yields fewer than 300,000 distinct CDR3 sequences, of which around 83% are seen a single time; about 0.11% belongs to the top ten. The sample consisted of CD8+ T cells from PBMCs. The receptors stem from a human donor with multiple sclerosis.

CDR3 in amino acids: CASSQAGNLVQSLHF. The CDR3 nucleotides read TGCGCCAGCAGCCAGGCCGGGAACCTTGTCCAATCCCTCCACTTT. The V and J genes are TRBV4-1 and TRBJ1-6; D gene unclear. V lost 3 bases, J lost 14 bases, and 20 bases lay in between. CDR3 length: 15 residues. Germline V gene lookup returns CDR1 MGHRA and CDR2 YSYEKL.

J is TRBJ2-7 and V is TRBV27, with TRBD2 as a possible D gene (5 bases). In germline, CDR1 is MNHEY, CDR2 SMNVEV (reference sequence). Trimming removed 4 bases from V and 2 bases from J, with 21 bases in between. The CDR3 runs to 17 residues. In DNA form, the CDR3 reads TGTGCCAGCAGTTCCCTCGTCACGGGATACTTAACCTACGAGCAGTACTTC. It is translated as CASSSLVTGYLTYEQYF.

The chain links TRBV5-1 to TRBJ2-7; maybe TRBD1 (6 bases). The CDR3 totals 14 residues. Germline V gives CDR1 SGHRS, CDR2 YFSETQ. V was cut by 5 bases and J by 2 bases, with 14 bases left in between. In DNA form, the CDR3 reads TGCGCCAGCAGGTGGGGGTACAGGGCCTACGAGCAGTACTTC. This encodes CASRWGYRAYEQYF.

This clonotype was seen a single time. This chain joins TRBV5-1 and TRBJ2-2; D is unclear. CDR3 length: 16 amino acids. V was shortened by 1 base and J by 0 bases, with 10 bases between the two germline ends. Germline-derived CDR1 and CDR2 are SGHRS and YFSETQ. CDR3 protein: CASSLKPQTNTGELFF. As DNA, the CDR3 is TGCGCCAGCAGCTTGAAGCCCCAGACGAACACCGGGGAGCTGTTTTTT.

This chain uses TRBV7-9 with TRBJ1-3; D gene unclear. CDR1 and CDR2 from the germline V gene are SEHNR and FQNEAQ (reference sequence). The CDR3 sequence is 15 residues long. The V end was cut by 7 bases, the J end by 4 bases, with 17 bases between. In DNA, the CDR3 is TGTGCCAGCACCCCCCGGGCGCCCAAAGGAAACACCATATATTTT. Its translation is CASTPRAPKGNTIYF.

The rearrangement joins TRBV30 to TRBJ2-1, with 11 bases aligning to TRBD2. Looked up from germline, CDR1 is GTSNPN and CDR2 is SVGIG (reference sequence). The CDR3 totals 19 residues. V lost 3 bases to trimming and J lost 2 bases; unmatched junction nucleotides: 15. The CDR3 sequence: CAWSLRARVLAGAYNEQFF. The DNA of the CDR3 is TGTGCCTGGAGCCTAAGGGCGAGGGTACTAGCGGGGGCCTACAATGAGCAGTTCTTC.

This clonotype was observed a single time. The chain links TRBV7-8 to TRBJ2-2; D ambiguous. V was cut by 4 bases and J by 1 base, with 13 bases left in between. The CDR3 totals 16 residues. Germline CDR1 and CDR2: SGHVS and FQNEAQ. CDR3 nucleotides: TGTGCCAGCAGCTCATACCCTTTCAGGAACACCGGGGAGCTGTTTTTT. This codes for CASSSYPFRNTGELFF.

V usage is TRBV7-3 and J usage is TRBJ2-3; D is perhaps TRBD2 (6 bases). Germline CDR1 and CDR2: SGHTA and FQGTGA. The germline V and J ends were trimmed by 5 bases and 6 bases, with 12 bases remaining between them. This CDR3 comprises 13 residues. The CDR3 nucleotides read TGTGCCAGCAGCCCGCAGACTAGGGATACGCAGTATTTT. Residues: CASSPQTRDTQYF. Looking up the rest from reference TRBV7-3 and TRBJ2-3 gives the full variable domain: GAGVSQTPSNKVTEKGKYVELRCDPISGHTALYWYRQSLGQGPEFLIYFQGTGAADDSGLPNDRFFAVRPEGSVSTLKIQRTERGDSAVYLCASSPQTRDTQYFGPGTRLTVL.

The DNA for the CDR3 is TGCAGTGCTAGTCTGGGGTCCCCCTACGAGCAGTACTTC. Translating gives CSASLGSPYEQYF. The V and J genes are TRBV20-1 and TRBJ2-7; no reliable D call. The V end lost 3 bases, the J end lost 2 bases, and 11 bases lay between the germline ends. Germline V CDR1 and CDR2: DFQATT, SNEGSKA (reference sequence). This CDR3 has 13 amino acids.

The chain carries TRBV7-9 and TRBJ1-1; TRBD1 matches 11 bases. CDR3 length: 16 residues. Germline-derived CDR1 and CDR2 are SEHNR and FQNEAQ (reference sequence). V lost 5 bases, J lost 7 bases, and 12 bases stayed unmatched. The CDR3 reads CASSALGQGARVEAFF. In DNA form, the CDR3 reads TGTGCCAGCAGCGCCCTAGGACAGGGGGCCAGGGTTGAAGCTTTCTTT. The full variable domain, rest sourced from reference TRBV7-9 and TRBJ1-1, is DTGVSQNPRHKITKRGQNVTFRCDPISEHNRLYWYRQTLGQGPEFLTYFQNEAQLEKSRLLSDRFSAERPKGSFSTLEIQRTEQGDSAMYLCASSALGQGARVEAFFGQGTRLTVV.

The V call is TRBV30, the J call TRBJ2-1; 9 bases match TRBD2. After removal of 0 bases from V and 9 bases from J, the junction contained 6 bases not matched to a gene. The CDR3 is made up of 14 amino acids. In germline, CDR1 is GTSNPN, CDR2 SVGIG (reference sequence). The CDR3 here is CAWSVRGRASEQFF. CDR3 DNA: TGTGCCTGGAGTGTACGCGGGAGGGCGAGTGAGCAGTTCTTC.

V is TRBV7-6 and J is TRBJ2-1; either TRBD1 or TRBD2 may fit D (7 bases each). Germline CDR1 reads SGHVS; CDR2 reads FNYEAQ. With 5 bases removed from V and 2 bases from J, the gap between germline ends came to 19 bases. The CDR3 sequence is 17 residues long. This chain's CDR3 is CASSLHRGGIAYNEQFF. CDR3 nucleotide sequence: TGTGCCAGCAGCCTTCACAGGGGAGGGATTGCCTACAATGAGCAGTTCTTC.

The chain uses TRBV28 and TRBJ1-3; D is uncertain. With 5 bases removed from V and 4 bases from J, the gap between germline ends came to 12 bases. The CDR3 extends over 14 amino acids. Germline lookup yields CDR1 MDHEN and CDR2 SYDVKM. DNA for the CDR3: TGTGCCAGCAGTCCCGGGCTCACCGGAAACACCATATATTTT. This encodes CASSPGLTGNTIYF. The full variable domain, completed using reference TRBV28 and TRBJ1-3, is DVKVTQSSRYLVKRTGEKVFLECVQDMDHENMFWYRQDPGLGLRLIYFSYDVKMKEKGDIPEGYSVSREKKERFSLILESASTNQTSMYLCASSPGLTGNTIYFGEGSWLTVV.

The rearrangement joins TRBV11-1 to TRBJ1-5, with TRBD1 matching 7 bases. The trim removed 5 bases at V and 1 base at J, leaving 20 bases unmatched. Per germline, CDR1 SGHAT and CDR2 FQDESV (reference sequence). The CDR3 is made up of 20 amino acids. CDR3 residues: CASSLGIAHRGRGSNQPQHF. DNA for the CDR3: TGTGCCAGCAGCCTAGGTATCGCCCACAGGGGAAGGGGAAGCAATCAGCCCCAGCATTTT.

CDR3 protein: CASGQGFRNQPQHF. The DNA for the CDR3 is TGTGCCAGCGGGCAGGGATTCCGGAATCAGCCCCAGCATTTT. This chain connects TRBV27 to TRBJ1-5, with D tentatively TRBD1 (5 bases). The CDR3 runs 14 residues. V lost 8 bases, J lost 4 bases, and 15 bases lay in between. Germline-derived CDR1 and CDR2 are MNHEY and SMNVEV (reference sequence).

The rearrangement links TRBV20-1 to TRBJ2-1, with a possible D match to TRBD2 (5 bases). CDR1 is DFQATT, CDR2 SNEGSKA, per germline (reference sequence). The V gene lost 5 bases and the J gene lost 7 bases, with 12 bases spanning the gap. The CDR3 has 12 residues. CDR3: CSALNGVNEQFF. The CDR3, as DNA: TGCAGTGCTTTGAACGGGGTAAATGAGCAGTTCTTC.

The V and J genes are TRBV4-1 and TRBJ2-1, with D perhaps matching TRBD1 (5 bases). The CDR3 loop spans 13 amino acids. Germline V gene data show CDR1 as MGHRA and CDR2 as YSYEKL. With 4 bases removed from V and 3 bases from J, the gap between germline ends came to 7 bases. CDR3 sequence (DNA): TGCGCCAGCAGCCCCAGGGTCTACAATGAGCAGTTCTTC. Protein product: CASSPRVYNEQFF.

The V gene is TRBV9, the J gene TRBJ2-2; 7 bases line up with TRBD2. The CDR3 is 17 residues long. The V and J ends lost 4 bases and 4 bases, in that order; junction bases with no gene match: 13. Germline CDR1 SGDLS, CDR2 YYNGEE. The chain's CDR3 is CASSHPFGGRGTGELFF. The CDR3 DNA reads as TGTGCCAGCAGCCACCCCTTTGGCGGGAGAGGCACCGGGGAGCTGTTTTTT.

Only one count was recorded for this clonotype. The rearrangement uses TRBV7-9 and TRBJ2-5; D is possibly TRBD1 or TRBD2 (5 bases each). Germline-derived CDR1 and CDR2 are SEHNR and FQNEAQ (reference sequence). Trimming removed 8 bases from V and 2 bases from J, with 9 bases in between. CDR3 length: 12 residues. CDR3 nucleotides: TGTGCCAGCGGGGACCGGCAAGAGACCCAGTACTTC. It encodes CASGDRQETQYF. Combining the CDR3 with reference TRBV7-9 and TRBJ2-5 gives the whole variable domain DTGVSQNPRHKITKRGQNVTFRCDPISEHNRLYWYRQTLGQGPEFLTYFQNEAQLEKSRLLSDRFSAERPKGSFSTLEIQRTEQGDSAMYLCASGDRQETQYFGPGTRLLVL.

The CDR3 reads CASSPASGVDTGELFF. CDR3 DNA: TGTGCCAGCAGCCCAGCTAGCGGGGTCGACACCGGGGAGCTGTTTTTT. J is TRBJ2-2 and V is TRBV13; 9 bases are a match to TRBD2. CDR3 length: 16 residues. The germline gives CDR1 PRHDT, CDR2 FYEKMQ (reference sequence). V shed 5 bases, J shed 3 bases, and the junction held 7 bases outside the gene matches.

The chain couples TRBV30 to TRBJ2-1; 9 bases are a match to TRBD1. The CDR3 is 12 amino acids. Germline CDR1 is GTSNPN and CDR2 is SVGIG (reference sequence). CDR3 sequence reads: CVLRDRVGEQFF. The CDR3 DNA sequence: TGTGTCCTCCGGGACAGGGTTGGTGAGCAGTTCTTC. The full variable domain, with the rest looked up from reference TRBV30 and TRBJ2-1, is SQTIHQWPATLVQPVGSPLSLECTVEGTSNPNLYWYRQAAGRGLQLLFYSVGIGQISSEVPQNLSASRPQDRQFILSSKKLLLSDSGFYLCVLRDRVGEQFFGPGTRLTVL.

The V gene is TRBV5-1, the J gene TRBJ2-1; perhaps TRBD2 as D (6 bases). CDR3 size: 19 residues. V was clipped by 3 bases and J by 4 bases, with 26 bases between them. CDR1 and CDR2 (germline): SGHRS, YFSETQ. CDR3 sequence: CASSSDQVGSGAWYNEQFF. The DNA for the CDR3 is TGCGCCAGCAGCTCAGACCAGGTTGGTAGCGGTGCGTGGTACAATGAGCAGTTCTTC.

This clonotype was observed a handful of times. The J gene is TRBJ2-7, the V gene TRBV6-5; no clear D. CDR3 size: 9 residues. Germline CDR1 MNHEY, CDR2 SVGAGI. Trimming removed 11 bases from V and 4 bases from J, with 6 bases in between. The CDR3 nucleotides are TGTGCCGGGCCTTACGAGCAGTACTTC. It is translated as CAGPYEQYF.

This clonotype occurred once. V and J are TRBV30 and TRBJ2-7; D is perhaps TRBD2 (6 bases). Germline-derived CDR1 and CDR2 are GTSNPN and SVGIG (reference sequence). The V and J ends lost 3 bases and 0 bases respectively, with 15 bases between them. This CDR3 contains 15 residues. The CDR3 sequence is CAWSAGTASSYEQYF. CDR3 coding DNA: TGTGCCTGGAGCGCCGGGACTGCTAGCTCCTACGAGCAGTACTTC.

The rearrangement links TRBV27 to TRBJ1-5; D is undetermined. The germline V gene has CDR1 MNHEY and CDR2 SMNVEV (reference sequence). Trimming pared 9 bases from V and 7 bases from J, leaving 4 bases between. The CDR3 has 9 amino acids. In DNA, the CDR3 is TGTGCCAGTGGACAGCCCCAGCATTTT. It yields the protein CASGQPQHF.

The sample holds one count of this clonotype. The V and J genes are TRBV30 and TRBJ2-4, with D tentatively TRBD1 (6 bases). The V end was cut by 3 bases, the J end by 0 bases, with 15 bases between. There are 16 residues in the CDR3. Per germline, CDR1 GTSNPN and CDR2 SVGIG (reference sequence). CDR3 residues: CAWSSPGELAKNIQYF. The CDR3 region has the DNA TGTGCCTGGAGCTCGCCAGGGGAGCTAGCCAAAAACATTCAGTACTTC.

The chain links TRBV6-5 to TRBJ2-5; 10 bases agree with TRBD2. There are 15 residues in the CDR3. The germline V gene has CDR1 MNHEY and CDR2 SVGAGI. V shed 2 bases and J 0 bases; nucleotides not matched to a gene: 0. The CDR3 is CASSYLAGDQETQYF. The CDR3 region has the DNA TGTGCCAGCAGTTACCTAGCGGGAGACCAAGAGACCCAGTACTTC.